These 21 T cell receptor beta chains were all obtained from the same sample, sequenced in a study of cytomegalovirus exposure and HLA in healthy donors. It was with 60 Vbeta and 13 Jbeta primers that the PCR ran. Generated by immunoSEQ multiplex PCR, the TCRdb table keeps only in-frame clones and is missing some. The repertoire consists of roughly 77,000 clones, with 10% occurring once and the leading ten covering around 26%. Sequencing was performed on PBMCs. The receptor source for this set is a man between 60 and 75 years old in good health and CMV-seropositive.

The chain joins TRBV5-1 to TRBJ2-7; possible D gene TRBD2, 6 bases. This CDR3 has 13 residues. CDR1 SGHRS and CDR2 YFSETQ come from the germline V gene. Trimming removed 8 bases from V and 6 bases from J, with 18 bases in between. This CDR3 reads CASSLAQGLEQYF. In nucleotides, the CDR3 is TGCGCCAGTTCACTAGCCCAAGGGCTCGAGCAGTACTTC.

This clone came up once. The chain is built from TRBV9 and TRBJ2-2, with 12 positions matching TRBD2. CDR1 is SGDLS and CDR2 is YYNGEE in the germline V gene. The junction had 3 bases not matched to a gene; V was cut back by 0 bases and J by 0 bases. CDR3 length: 18 residues. The CDR3 DNA sequence: TGTGCCAGCAGCGTAGTGGCTAGCGGGGGGGCGAACACCGGGGAGCTGTTTTTT. Its protein product is CASSVVASGGANTGELFF.

This clone occurred a few times. The chain recombines TRBV27 with TRBJ1-2; 8 nucleotides agree with TRBD1. CDR3 length: 15 residues. V shed 5 bases, J shed 0 bases, and the junction held 5 bases outside the gene matches. Germline V gene lookup returns CDR1 MNHEY and CDR2 SMNVEV (reference sequence). The CDR3 region has the DNA TGTGCCAGCAGTCCGAGGACAGGGTCTAACTATGGCTACACCTTC. It is translated as CASSPRTGSNYGYTF.

The chain carries TRBV28 and TRBJ2-1, with no clear D. Looked up from germline, CDR1 is MDHEN and CDR2 is SYDVKM. The CDR3 is made up of 14 amino acids. Trimming stripped 8 bases from V and 4 bases from J, with 15 bases between. CDR3 sequence reads: CASAGYRIYNEQFF. The CDR3 bases are TGTGCCAGCGCCGGGTACCGGATTTACAATGAGCAGTTCTTC.

This rearrangement joins TRBV28 to TRBJ1-5; perhaps TRBD1 as D (5 bases). The V gene lost 4 bases and the J gene lost 6 bases, with 19 bases spanning the gap. The CDR3 length is 16 residues. Per germline, CDR1 MDHEN and CDR2 SYDVKM. CDR3 bases: TGTGCCAGCAGTTCCCTTGCGGACACCGTCATTCAGCCCCAGCATTTT. Its protein is CASSSLADTVIQPQHF.

This clone has more than one count but fewer than ten. V is TRBV6-1 and J is TRBJ1-5; D unresolved. CDR1 is MNHNS and CDR2 is SASEGT in the germline V gene. There are 14 residues in the CDR3. Trimming took off 6 bases at V and 4 bases at J, with 13 bases between the two ends. The CDR3 bases are TGTGCCAGCAGCGCCGCGGCAGCTAATCAGCCCCAGCATTTT. This translates into CASSAAAANQPQHF.

The chain links TRBV5-1 to TRBJ2-3; D is unclear. The CDR3 loop spans 14 amino acids. In germline, CDR1 is SGHRS, CDR2 YFSETQ. Trimming took 1 base from V and 2 from J, leaving 8 bases between them. CDR3: CASSLSEHTDTQYF. The CDR3 nucleotides read TGCGCCAGCAGCTTGAGTGAACACACAGATACGCAGTATTTT.

This clone was detected only a few times. The gene calls are TRBV7-6 and TRBJ1-2; D remains ambiguous. The germline gives CDR1 SGHVS, CDR2 FNYEAQ. CDR3 length: 14 residues. V was trimmed by 5 bases and J by 4 bases, leaving 14 bases between them. CDR3 sequence reads: CASSPQTETYGYTF. CDR3 DNA: TGTGCCAGCAGCCCCCAGACGGAGACCTATGGCTACACCTTC.

This sequence joins TRBV10-3 and TRBJ2-7, with 10 bases lining up with TRBD2. CDR3 length equals 14 residues. After removal of 4 bases from V and 5 bases from J, the junction contained 5 bases not matched to a gene. CDR1 is ENHRY, CDR2 SYGVKD, per germline. The CDR3 coding sequence is TGTGCCATCAGTGGGCTAGCGGGAGACCACGAGCAGTACTTC. This encodes CAISGLAGDHEQYF.

This clone has only a few counts. In the same sample, other DNA sequences code for this CDR3. The J gene is TRBJ2-6, the V gene TRBV6-1; D may be TRBD1 (5 bases). The CDR3 runs to 15 residues. Trimming took 2 bases from V and 0 from J, leaving 5 bases between them. From germline, CDR1 is MNHNS and CDR2 SASEGT. The CDR3 DNA is TGTGCCAGCAGTGAACAGGGCTCTGGGGCCAACGTCCTGACTTTC. Encoded protein: CASSEQGSGANVLTF.

This clone was observed a few times. The chain recombines TRBV19 with TRBJ2-3; 9 nucleotides agree with TRBD2. Losses at the gene ends were 4 bases for V and 0 bases for J; bases not matched to a gene: 11. The CDR3 is made up of 18 amino acids. Germline CDR1 and CDR2: LNHDA and SQIVND (reference sequence). CDR3 in amino acids: CASSKSIVLAGSTDTQYF. DNA of the CDR3: TGTGCCAGTAGTAAATCGATTGTCCTAGCGGGGAGCACAGATACGCAGTATTTT.

The J gene is TRBJ2-7, the V gene TRBV6-1; a weak D match, TRBD1 (6 bases). The CDR3 sequence is 13 residues long. Trimming left V 1 base short and J 4 bases short, with 8 bases between. CDR1 MNHNS and CDR2 SASEGT come from the germline V gene. The CDR3 nucleotides read TGTGCCAGCAGTGAAGGGGGGCTATACGAGCAGTACGTC. As protein: CASSEGGLYEQYV.

This clone was seen a few times. This chain uses TRBV6-6 with TRBJ2-5; 7 nucleotides line up with TRBD2. With 5 bases clipped from V and 1 base from J, the junction kept 7 bases outside the gene matches. The CDR3 has 15 residues. Germline V gene lookup returns CDR1 MNHNY and CDR2 SVGAGI (reference sequence). The CDR3 spells CASSLSGGIQETQYF. DNA of the CDR3: TGTGCCAGCAGTCTTTCCGGGGGGATCCAAGAGACCCAGTACTTC.

This clone was counted a few times. The chain recombines TRBV11-2 with TRBJ2-7, with 9 bases matching TRBD1. The J segment lost 7 bases and the V segment lost 5 bases, leaving 3 bases of the junction unmatched. Germline loops: CDR1 SGHAT, CDR2 FQNNGV. The CDR3 runs 12 residues. The CDR3: CASSGTGREQYV. Here the CDR3 DNA reads TGTGCCAGCAGCGGGACAGGGCGGGAGCAGTACGTC.

This CDR3 reads CASSPPGTSGVEQYF. The CDR3 nucleotides read TGTGCCAGTTCTCCACCCGGGACTAGCGGGGTCGAGCAGTACTTC. This chain connects TRBV28 to TRBJ2-7; 13 bases line up with TRBD2. With 9 bases clipped from V and 6 bases from J, the junction kept 11 bases outside the gene matches. This CDR3 is 15 amino acids long. CDR1 and CDR2 from the germline V gene are MDHEN and SYDVKM.

This clone is medium-sized within its sample. J is TRBJ1-2 and V is TRBV28, with D perhaps TRBD1 (5 bases). V gave up 4 bases and J gave up 6 bases, with 18 bases separating them. The germline V gene encodes CDR1 MDHEN and CDR2 SYDVKM. The CDR3 runs 15 residues. The CDR3 bases are TGTGCCAGCAGTTGGCAGGGAAGACTAGCCGATGGCTACACCTTC. Protein: CASSWQGRLADGYTF.

This clone was seen more than once but under ten times. The gene calls are TRBV10-1 and TRBJ2-1; 12 nucleotides match TRBD2. The CDR3 is 14 residues long. V trimming: 6 bases; J trimming: 9 bases; junction bases outside the gene matches: 6. The germline gives CDR1 WNHNN, CDR2 SYGVQD (reference sequence). The CDR3 coding sequence is TGCGCCAGCAGCCCGGGACTAGCGGGCAGTGAGCAGTTCTTC. Translation: CASSPGLAGSEQFF.

This clone has a handful of counts. The V gene is TRBV10-1, the J gene TRBJ2-7; TRBD2 might be the D (6 bases). Germline assignment: CDR1 WNHNN and CDR2 SYGVQD (reference sequence). The ends were cut back, 3 bases at V and 7 bases at J, with 16 bases in the middle. The CDR3 consists of 14 residues. The CDR3 loop is CASSEARIAGEQYV. CDR3 sequence (DNA): TGCGCCAGCAGTGAAGCAAGGATTGCGGGAGAGCAGTACGTC.

The gene calls are TRBV5-6 and TRBJ2-7, with D hard to call. Germline CDR1 is SGHDT and CDR2 is YYEEEE. The V end was cut by 4 bases, the J end by 2 bases, with 7 bases between. This CDR3 spans 12 amino acids. This chain's CDR3 is CASSGPTYEQYV. The CDR3 bases are TGTGCCAGCAGCGGGCCGACCTACGAGCAGTACGTC.

The table lists this clone with a few counts. The CDR3: CASSLDLYEQYF. The CDR3 nucleotides are TGTGCCAGCAGCTTGGATCTCTACGAGCAGTACTTC. The gene calls are TRBV5-8 and TRBJ2-7, with no clear D. The CDR3 totals 12 residues. The germline gives CDR1 SGHTS, CDR2 YDEGEE. Between the trimmed V and J ends, which lost 0 bases and 3 bases, there was a span of 4 bases. The complete variable domain, with remaining parts taken from reference TRBV5-8 and TRBJ2-7, reads EAGVTQSPTHLIKTRGQQATLRCSPISGHTSVYWYQQALGLGLQFLLWYDEGEERNRGNFPPRFSGRQFPNYSSELNVNALELEDSALYLCASSLDLYEQYFGPGTRLTVT.

This clone has a handful of counts. This rearrangement joins TRBV19 to TRBJ1-2, with D uncertain. V lost 3 bases to trimming and J lost 3 bases, with 11 bases between them. Per germline, CDR1 LNHDA and CDR2 SQIVND (reference sequence). The CDR3 has 14 residues. This CDR3 reads CASSIGPSDYGYTF. The CDR3 bases are TGTGCCAGTAGTATTGGCCCTTCTGACTATGGCTACACCTTC.